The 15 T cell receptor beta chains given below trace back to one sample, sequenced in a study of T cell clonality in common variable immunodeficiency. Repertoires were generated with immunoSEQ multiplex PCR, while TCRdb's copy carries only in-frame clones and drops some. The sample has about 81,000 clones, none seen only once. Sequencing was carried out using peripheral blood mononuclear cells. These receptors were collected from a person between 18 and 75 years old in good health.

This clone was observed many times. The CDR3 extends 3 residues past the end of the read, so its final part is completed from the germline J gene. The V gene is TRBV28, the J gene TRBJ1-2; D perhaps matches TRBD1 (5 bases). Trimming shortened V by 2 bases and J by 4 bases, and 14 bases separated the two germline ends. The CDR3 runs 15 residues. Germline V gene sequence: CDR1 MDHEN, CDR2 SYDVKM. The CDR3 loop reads CASSLGARGIYGYTF. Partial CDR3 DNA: TGTGCCAGCAGTTTAGGGGCCAGAGGTATCTATGGC.

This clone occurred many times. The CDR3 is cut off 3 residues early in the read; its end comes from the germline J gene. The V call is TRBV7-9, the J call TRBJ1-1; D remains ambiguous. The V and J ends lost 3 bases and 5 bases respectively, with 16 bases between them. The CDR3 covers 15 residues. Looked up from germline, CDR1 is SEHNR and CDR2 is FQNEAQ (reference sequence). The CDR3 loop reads CASSFEAGVGTEAFF. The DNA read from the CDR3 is TGTGCCAGCAGCTTTGAGGCCGGGGTAGGAACTGAA.

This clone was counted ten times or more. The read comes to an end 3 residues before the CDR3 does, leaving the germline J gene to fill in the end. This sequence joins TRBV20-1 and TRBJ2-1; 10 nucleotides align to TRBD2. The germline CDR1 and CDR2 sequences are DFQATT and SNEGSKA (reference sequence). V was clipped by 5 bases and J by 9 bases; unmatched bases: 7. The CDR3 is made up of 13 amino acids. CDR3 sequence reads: CSAALAGWGEQFF. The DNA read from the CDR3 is TGCAGTGCTGCACTAGCGGGATGGGGTGAG.

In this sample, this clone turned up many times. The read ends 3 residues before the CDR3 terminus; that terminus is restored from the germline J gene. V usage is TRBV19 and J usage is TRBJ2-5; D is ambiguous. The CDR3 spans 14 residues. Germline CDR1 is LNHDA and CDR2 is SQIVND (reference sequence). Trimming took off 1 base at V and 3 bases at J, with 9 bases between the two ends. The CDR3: CASSIGMAEETQYF. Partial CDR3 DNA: TGTGCCAGTAGTATAGGGATGGCGGAAGAGACC.

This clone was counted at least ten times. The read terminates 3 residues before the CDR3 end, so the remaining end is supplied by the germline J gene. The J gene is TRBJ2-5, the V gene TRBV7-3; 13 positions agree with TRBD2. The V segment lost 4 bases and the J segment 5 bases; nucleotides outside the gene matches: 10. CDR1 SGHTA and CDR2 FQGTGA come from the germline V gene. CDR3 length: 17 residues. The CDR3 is CASSSGLAGQVGETQYF. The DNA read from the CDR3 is TGTGCCAGCAGCTCGGGACTAGCGGGACAAGTCGGGGAGACC.

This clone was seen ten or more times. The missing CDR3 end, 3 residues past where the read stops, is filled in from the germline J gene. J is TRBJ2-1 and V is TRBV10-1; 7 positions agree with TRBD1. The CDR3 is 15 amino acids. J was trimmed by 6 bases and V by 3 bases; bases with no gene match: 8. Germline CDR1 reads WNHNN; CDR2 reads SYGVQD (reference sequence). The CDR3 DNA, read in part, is TGCGCCAGCAGTGAAAGTCTAGGGGGCCCCAATGAG. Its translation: CASSESLGGPNE. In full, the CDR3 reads CASSESLGGPNEQFF.

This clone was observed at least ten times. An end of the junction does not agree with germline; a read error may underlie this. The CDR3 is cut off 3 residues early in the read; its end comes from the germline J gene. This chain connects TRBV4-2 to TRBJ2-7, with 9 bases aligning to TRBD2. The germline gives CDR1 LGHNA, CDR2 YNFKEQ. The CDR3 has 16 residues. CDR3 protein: CASSQVSTSGRYEQYF. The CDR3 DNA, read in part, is TGCGCCAGCAGCCAAGTGTCAACTAGCGGGCGGTACGAG.

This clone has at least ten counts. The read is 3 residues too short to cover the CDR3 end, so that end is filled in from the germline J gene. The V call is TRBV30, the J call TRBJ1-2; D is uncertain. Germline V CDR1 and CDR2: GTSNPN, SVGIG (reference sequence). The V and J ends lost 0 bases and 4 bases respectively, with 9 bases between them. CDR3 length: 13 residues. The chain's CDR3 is CAWSVSGSYGYTF. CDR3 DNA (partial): TGTGCCTGGAGTGTGAGCGGATCCTATGGC. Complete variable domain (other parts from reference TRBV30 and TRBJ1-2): SQTIHQWPATLVQPVGSPLSLECTVEGTSNPNLYWYRQAAGRGLQLLFYSVGIGQISSEVPQNLSASRPQDRQFILSSKKLLLSDSGFYLCAWSVSGSYGYTFGSGTRLTVV.

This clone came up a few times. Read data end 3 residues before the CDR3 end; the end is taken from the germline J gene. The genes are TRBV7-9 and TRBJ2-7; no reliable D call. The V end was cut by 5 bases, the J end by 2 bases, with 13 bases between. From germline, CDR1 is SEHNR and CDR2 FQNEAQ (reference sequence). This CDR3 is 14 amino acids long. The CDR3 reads CASSPVAAPYEQYF. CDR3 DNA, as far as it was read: TGTGCCAGCAGCCCGGTTGCGGCGCCCTACGAG.

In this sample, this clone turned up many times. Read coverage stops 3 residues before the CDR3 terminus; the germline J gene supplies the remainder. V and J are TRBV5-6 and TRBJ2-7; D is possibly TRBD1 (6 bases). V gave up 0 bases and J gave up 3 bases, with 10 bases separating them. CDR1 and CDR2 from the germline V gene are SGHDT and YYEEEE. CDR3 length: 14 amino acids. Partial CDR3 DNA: TGTGCCAGCAGCTTGGGAGGGGGTTACTACGAG. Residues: CASSLGGGYYE. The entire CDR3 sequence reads CASSLGGGYYEQYF.

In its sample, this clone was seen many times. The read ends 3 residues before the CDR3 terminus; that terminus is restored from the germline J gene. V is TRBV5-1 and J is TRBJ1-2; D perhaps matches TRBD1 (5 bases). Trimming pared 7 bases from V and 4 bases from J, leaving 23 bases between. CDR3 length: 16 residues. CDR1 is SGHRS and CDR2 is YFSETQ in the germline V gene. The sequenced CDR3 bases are TGCGCCAGCCGCGACGACCCCCAGGGAAGATTCTATGGC. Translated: CASRDDPQGRFYG. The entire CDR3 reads CASRDDPQGRFYGYTF.

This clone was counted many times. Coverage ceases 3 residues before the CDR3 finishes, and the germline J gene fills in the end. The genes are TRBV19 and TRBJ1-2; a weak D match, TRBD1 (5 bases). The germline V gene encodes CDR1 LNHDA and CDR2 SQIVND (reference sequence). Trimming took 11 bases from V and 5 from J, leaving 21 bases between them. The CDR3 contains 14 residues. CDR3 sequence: CASGRNQGFYGYTF. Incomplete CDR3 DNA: TGTGCCTCGGGTCGGAACCAGGGCTTTTATGGC.

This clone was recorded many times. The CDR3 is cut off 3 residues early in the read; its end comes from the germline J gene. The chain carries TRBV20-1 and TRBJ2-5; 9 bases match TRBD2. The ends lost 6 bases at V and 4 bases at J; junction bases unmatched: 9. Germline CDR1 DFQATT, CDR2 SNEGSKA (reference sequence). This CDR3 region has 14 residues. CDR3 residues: CSATVAGVSETQYF. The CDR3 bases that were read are TGCAGTGCCACGGTAGCGGGAGTTTCAGAGACC.

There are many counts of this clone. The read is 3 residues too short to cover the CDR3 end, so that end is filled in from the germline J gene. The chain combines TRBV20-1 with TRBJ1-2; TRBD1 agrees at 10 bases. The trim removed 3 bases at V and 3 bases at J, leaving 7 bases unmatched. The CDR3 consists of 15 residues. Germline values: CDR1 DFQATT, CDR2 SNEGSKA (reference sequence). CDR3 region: CSASQTGTGDYGYTF. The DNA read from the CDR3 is TGCAGTGCTAGTCAAACCGGGACAGGGGACTATGGC.

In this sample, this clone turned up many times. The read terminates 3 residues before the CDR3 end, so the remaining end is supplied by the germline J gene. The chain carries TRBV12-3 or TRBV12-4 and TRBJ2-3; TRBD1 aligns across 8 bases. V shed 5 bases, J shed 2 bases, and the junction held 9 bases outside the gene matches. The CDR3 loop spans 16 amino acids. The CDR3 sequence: CASSPSTGGFTDTQYF. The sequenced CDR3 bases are TGTGCCAGCAGTCCGTCCACAGGGGGGTTCACAGATACG.